This passage covers 14 T cell receptor beta chains from one sample sequenced in a study of human T cells and chemical hapten exposure. From the RACE reads, TCRdb called clonotypes with MiXCR, one entry per CDR3 protein. Of some 120,000 distinct CDR3 sequences listed, around an eighth are singletons. Documented time point: patch test 1, 2 weeks after DPC sensitization. Stated treatment: therapeutic diphenylcyclopropenone sensitization with weekly scalp DPC. The sample consisted of whole blood, taken in connection with sensitization to the hapten diphenylcyclopropenone (DPC). These receptor sequences come from a woman aged 45-65 years with alopecia areata. Some clones in this sample may be carry-over from other donors' samples.

CDR3 in DNA: TGTGCCAGTAAGGCGAACTATGACTACAATGAGCAGTTCTTC. Translated: CASKANYDYNEQFF. V gene TRBV19 combines with J gene TRBJ2-1; D remains ambiguous. V dropped 7 bases and J dropped 3 bases, with 13 bases sitting between them. There are 14 residues in the CDR3. In germline, CDR1 is LNHDA, CDR2 SQIVND (reference sequence).

This clonotype has only a few counts. The rearrangement links TRBV28 to TRBJ2-1, with a weak D call TRBD1 (6 bases). The V and J ends lost 6 bases and 9 bases respectively, with 9 bases between them. The CDR3 is 11 residues long. The germline gives CDR1 MDHEN, CDR2 SYDVKM. The CDR3 DNA sequence: TGTGCCAGCAGCCGGACAGTTGAGCAGTTCTTC. As protein: CASSRTVEQFF.

This clonotype turned up a few times. The CDR3 is CASSPQGQGGEAFF. CDR3 DNA: TGTGCCAGCAGCCCACAGGGGCAGGGCGGTGAAGCTTTCTTT. This chain connects TRBV7-9 to TRBJ1-1, with 7 positions matching TRBD1. The germline CDR1 and CDR2 sequences are SEHNR and FQNEAQ (reference sequence). This CDR3 contains 14 residues. J lost 7 bases, V lost 5 bases, and 10 bases had no gene match.

This clonotype was seen only a few times. This rearrangement joins TRBV25-1 to TRBJ2-3; D is uncertain. Germline-derived CDR1 and CDR2 are MGHDK and SYGVNS. There are 15 residues in the CDR3. The germline V and J ends were trimmed by 6 bases and 8 bases, with 21 bases remaining between them. CDR3 region: CASSPAPGTSATQYF. The CDR3 coding sequence is TGTGCCAGCAGCCCAGCCCCGGGTACATCGGCTACGCAGTATTTT.

This clonotype has a count of ten or more. The V and J genes are TRBV28 and TRBJ1-6, with 8 bases identical to TRBD1. There are 14 residues in the CDR3. The V gene end was trimmed by 6 bases and the J gene end by 7 bases; junction bases not matched to a gene: 5. Germline CDR1 is MDHEN and CDR2 is SYDVKM. CDR3 amino acids: CASSIGQGNSPLHF. In DNA form, the CDR3 reads TGTGCCAGCAGCATCGGACAGGGCAATTCACCCCTCCACTTT.

The sample holds a few counts of this clonotype. This chain uses TRBV10-2 with TRBJ1-1; D call uncertain. Germline lookup yields CDR1 WSHSY and CDR2 SAAADI. V shed 1 base and J shed 3 bases, with 12 bases lying between them. This CDR3 comprises 15 residues. The CDR3 DNA is TGCGCCAGCAGTGAGTTGGGCTCCTTAGACACTGAAGCTTTCTTT. Translating gives CASSELGSLDTEAFF.

This clonotype was recorded a few times. The genes are TRBV18 and TRBJ2-5, with D perhaps TRBD1 or TRBD2 (10 bases each). This CDR3 spans 21 amino acids. The V and J ends lost 3 bases and 3 bases respectively, with 32 bases between them. Germline CDR1 reads KGHSH; CDR2 reads LQKENI. The CDR3 nucleotides are TGTGCCAGCTCACCTATGCTCGGGACAGGGGACTCTAGCGGGAGAAAAGAGACCCAGTACTTC. As protein: CASSPMLGTGDSSGRKETQYF. Filled out from reference TRBV18 and TRBJ2-5, the complete variable domain reads NAGVMQNPRHLVRRRGQEARLRCSPMKGHSHVYWYRQLPEEGLKFMVYLQKENIIDESGMPKERFSAEFPKEGPSILRIQQVVRGDSAAYFCASSPMLGTGDSSGRKETQYFGPGTRLLVL.

In its sample, this clonotype was seen a few times. This chain joins TRBV3-1 and TRBJ2-2; D is ambiguous. This CDR3 comprises 12 residues. V was trimmed by 7 bases and J by 8 bases, leaving 11 bases between them. Germline V lookup: CDR1 LGHDT, CDR2 YNNKEL (reference sequence). CDR3 protein: CASTSWVGELFF. The CDR3 region has the DNA TGTGCCAGCACCTCTTGGGTAGGGGAGCTGTTTTTT. The entire variable domain, with the rest obtained from reference TRBV3-1 and TRBJ2-2, is as follows: DTAVSQTPKYLVTQMGNDKSIKCEQNLGHDTMYWYKQDSKKFLKIMFSYNNKELIINETVPNRFSPKSPDKAHLNLHINSLELGDSAVYFCASTSWVGELFFGEGSRLTVL.

The chain has TRBV5-1 and TRBJ2-7; D remains ambiguous. Trimming left V 2 bases short and J 6 bases short, with 15 bases between. Germline lookup yields CDR1 SGHRS and CDR2 YFSETQ. This CDR3 has 14 residues. CDR3 nucleotide sequence: TGCGCCAGCAGCTTTGGTCTAGAGAACCTCGAGCAGTACTTC. This sequence encodes CASSFGLENLEQYF.

The chain combines TRBV6-5 with TRBJ1-1; 8 bases are shared with TRBD1. The CDR3 runs to 12 residues. Trimming removed 2 bases from V and 12 bases from J; junction bases left unmatched: 5. CDR1 MNHEY and CDR2 SVGAGI come from the germline V gene. CDR3 amino acids: CASSYTQGATFF. The CDR3 DNA sequence: TGTGCCAGCAGTTACACCCAGGGGGCGACTTTCTTT.

This clonotype was counted at least ten times. This chain connects TRBV18 to TRBJ2-5; D is uncertain. Germline lookup yields CDR1 KGHSH and CDR2 LQKENI. Trimming removed 3 bases at V and 1 base at J, with 6 bases between. The CDR3 runs to 13 residues. CDR3 DNA sequence: TGTGCCAGCTCACCCCCCGTCCAAGAGACCCAGTACTTC. It codes for CASSPPVQETQYF.

The genes are TRBV11-1 and TRBJ1-1; D is unresolved. The length of the CDR3 is 13 residues. From germline, CDR1 is SGHAT and CDR2 FQDESV (reference sequence). Trimming pared 10 bases from V and 1 base from J, leaving 13 bases between. CDR3 bases: TGTGCCACCTCGTATGGAGCGAACACTGAAGCTTTCTTT. Its translation: CATSYGANTEAFF.

CDR3 region: CAISDTLTYEQYF. The DNA for the CDR3 is TGTGCCATCAGTGACACCCTAACCTACGAGCAGTACTTC. The gene calls are TRBV10-3 and TRBJ2-7, with unresolved D. Per germline, CDR1 ENHRY and CDR2 SYGVKD. Between the trimmed V and J ends, which lost 3 bases and 2 bases, there was a span of 8 bases. CDR3 length: 13 amino acids.

V is TRBV7-2 and J is TRBJ1-1; D gene uncertain. The CDR3 consists of 16 residues. V shed 4 bases and J shed 6 bases, with 21 bases lying between them. Germline V lookup: CDR1 SGHTA, CDR2 FQGNSA. The CDR3 coding sequence is TGTGCCAGCAGCTCACGACCACCAAACCCTACTTCTGAAGCTTTCTTT. Residues: CASSSRPPNPTSEAFF.